This entry lists 12 T cell receptor beta chains sequenced from one sample in a study of T-cell reconstitution after alpha-beta-depleted transplantation in children. Preparation of the TCRbeta library used unique molecular identifiers. TCRdb recomputed calls from the PCR reads with MiXCR, one row per CDR3 protein. The sample has 500,000 to 750,000 distinct CDR3 sequences; approximately 12% are singletons. The input for sequencing was PBMCs, mostly from graft donor cells, taken 360 days after TCRalphabeta/CD19-depleted stem cell transplant. These receptors were collected from a male patient younger than 18 who had a stem cell transplant for acute myeloid leukemia, so the T cells may come from the graft donor.

This clonotype occurred a few times. The CDR3 sequence: CASSTRVDSYEQYF. The CDR3 nucleotides are TGTGCCAGCAGCACCAGAGTTGATTCCTACGAGCAGTACTTC. The chain couples TRBV7-8 to TRBJ2-7; no clear D. V was shortened by 5 bases and J by 1 base, with 12 bases between the two germline ends. The CDR3 totals 14 residues. Germline V gives CDR1 SGHVS, CDR2 FQNEAQ.

This clonotype was observed at least ten times. The gene calls are TRBV24-1 and TRBJ2-1, with D tentatively TRBD1 (6 bases). CDR1 and CDR2 from the germline V gene are KGHDR and SFDVKD. The V gene lost 4 bases and the J gene lost 16 bases, with 16 bases spanning the gap. This CDR3 contains 12 residues. The CDR3 nucleotides read TGTGCCACCAGTGAAACAGGGTCCCTTAGATTCTTC. Amino acid sequence: CATSETGSLRFF.

The chain combines TRBV24-1 with TRBJ2-3; 12 nucleotides agree with TRBD2. V shed 5 bases and J 7 bases; nucleotides not matched to a gene: 6. CDR3 length: 15 amino acids. The V gene's germline CDR1 is KGHDR and CDR2 SFDVKD. The CDR3 sequence is CATSALAGGKNTQYF. The CDR3 DNA reads as TGTGCCACCAGTGCCCTAGCGGGGGGGAAGAATACGCAGTATTTT.

This clonotype was recorded many times. The chain recombines TRBV12-3 or TRBV12-4 with TRBJ2-1, with 13 bases aligning to TRBD2. CDR3 length: 17 amino acids. V trimming: 7 bases; J trimming: 6 bases; junction bases outside the gene matches: 12. CDR3 region: CASKSLAGGPLGNEQFF. As DNA, the CDR3 is TGTGCCAGCAAATCACTAGCGGGAGGGCCCCTTGGCAATGAGCAGTTCTTC.

The chain carries TRBV7-3 and TRBJ2-2; the D is unclear. V was trimmed by 5 bases and J by 2 bases, leaving 12 bases between them. The CDR3 sequence is 15 residues long. The germline V gene encodes CDR1 SGHTA and CDR2 FQGTGA. The CDR3 DNA follows: TGTGCCAGCAGCCGGACGGTCCTTAACACCGGGGAGCTGTTTTTT. Translated: CASSRTVLNTGELFF.

CDR3 bases: TGTGCCAGCAGTTTTCTGGCGGGACAGGGGGATCAGCCCCAGCATTTT. Translation gives CASSFLAGQGDQPQHF. The genes are TRBV27 and TRBJ1-5; 11 positions match TRBD1. The CDR3 covers 16 residues. With V trimmed by 3 bases and J by 5 bases, 6 bases remained unmatched. CDR1 and CDR2 (germline): MNHEY, SMNVEV (reference sequence).

This CDR3 is CASRSLLRTSGHQETQYF. Written as DNA, the CDR3 is TGCGCCAGCCGAAGTCTACTGAGGACTAGCGGCCACCAAGAGACCCAGTACTTC. This sequence joins TRBV5-1 and TRBJ2-5, with 10 bases lining up with TRBD2. Germline V gives CDR1 SGHRS, CDR2 YFSETQ. CDR3 length equals 18 residues. V lost 7 bases, J lost 0 bases, and 15 bases stayed unmatched.

This clonotype has just a few counts. The chain carries TRBV11-1 and TRBJ2-3; weak D call: TRBD2 (6 bases). The CDR3 has 18 amino acids. CDR1 is SGHAT, CDR2 FQDESV, per germline (reference sequence). With 6 bases removed from V and 0 bases from J, the gap between germline ends came to 22 bases. DNA for the CDR3: TGTGCCAGCAGTTCCGCCCCCCCTTTGGCGGGAAGCACAGATACGCAGTATTTT. It translates to CASSSAPPLAGSTDTQYF.

This chain connects TRBV29-1 to TRBJ1-4, with D tentatively TRBD1 (6 bases). Trimming shortened V by 4 bases and J by 6 bases, and 12 bases separated the two germline ends. The length of the CDR3 is 13 residues. Germline CDR1 and CDR2: SQVTM and ANQGSEA. This CDR3 is CSVATGADEKLFF. The CDR3 bases are TGCAGCGTTGCGACAGGTGCCGATGAAAAACTGTTTTTT.

This clonotype was counted between two and nine times. The chain is built from TRBV19 and TRBJ2-1, with TRBD2 identical over 9 bases. This CDR3 is built from 14 residues. Trimming removed 4 bases from V and 4 bases from J; junction bases left unmatched: 2. Germline V lookup: CDR1 LNHDA, CDR2 SQIVND (reference sequence). CDR3 in amino acids: CASSTSGNYNEQFF. The CDR3 coding sequence is TGTGCCAGTAGTACTAGCGGGAATTACAATGAGCAGTTCTTC. Variable domain in full (rest from reference TRBV19 and TRBJ2-1): DGGITQSPKYLFRKEGQNVTLSCEQNLNHDAMYWYRQDPGQGLRLIYYSQIVNDFQKGDIAEGYSVSREKKESFPLTVTSAQKNPTAFYLCASSTSGNYNEQFFGPGTRLTVL.

This clonotype was seen a few times. The gene calls are TRBV6-5 and TRBJ1-1, with TRBD1 as a possible D gene (5 bases). The CDR3 has 14 amino acids. Trimming took 2 bases from V and 6 from J, leaving 13 bases between them. CDR1 and CDR2 (germline): MNHEY, SVGAGI. The CDR3, as DNA: TGTGCCAGCAGTTACCCGGGGCGGTTGCCTGAAGCTTTCTTT. Translating gives CASSYPGRLPEAFF.

This clonotype has just a few counts. The V gene is TRBV12-5, the J gene TRBJ2-3, with TRBD2 identical over 11 bases. V was clipped by 3 bases and J by 2 bases; unmatched bases: 16. The CDR3 covers 20 residues. The germline V gene encodes CDR1 LGHNT and CDR2 FRNRAP. The CDR3 bases are TGTGCTAGTGGTTTAAGCGGGCTAGCGGGAGGACCAATTTCCACAGATACGCAGTATTTT. This gives the protein CASGLSGLAGGPISTDTQYF.